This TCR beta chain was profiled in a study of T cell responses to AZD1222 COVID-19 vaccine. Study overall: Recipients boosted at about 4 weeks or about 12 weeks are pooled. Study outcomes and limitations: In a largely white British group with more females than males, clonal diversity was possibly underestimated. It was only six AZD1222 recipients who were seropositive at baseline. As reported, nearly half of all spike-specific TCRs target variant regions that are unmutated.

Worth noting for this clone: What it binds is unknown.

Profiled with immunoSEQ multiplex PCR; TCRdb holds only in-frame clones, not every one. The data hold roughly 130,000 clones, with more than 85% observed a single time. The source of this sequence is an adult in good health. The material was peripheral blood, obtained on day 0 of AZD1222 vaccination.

CDR3 sequence: CAGGARYF. CDR3 DNA sequence: TGTGCGGGAGGCGCGAGGTATTTT. This rearrangement joins TRBV2 to TRBJ2-3; D is possibly TRBD2 (6 bases). Germline CDR1 is SNHLY and CDR2 is FYNNEI. The CDR3 spans 8 residues.